The clone carrying this T cell receptor beta chain was found once. Measured with immunoSEQ multiplex PCR; TCRdb has only the in-frame clones, and not every one. The sample includes about 300,000 clones, roughly nine tenths of them seen just once. This sample was taken from a study of blood T cell repertoires in COVID-19. Study in general: Samples came from the United States, Italy and Spain, spanning acute and convalescent COVID-19.

The cohort comprised adults aged roughly 18 to 95 years residing in about two dozen US areas. Cohort 3 recovery required two negative PCRs, clearance, or symptom resolution. V shed 3 bases, J shed 4 bases, and the junction held 2 bases outside the gene matches. In germline, CDR1 is SGHTA, CDR2 FQGNSA. The CDR3 consists of 13 residues. The gene calls are TRBV7-2 and TRBJ2-5, with 7 bases matching TRBD1. The TCR was taken from a man in his sixties who had recovered from COVID-19. What was sequenced was PBMCs or T cells enriched from blood (not recorded which). The DNA of the CDR3 is TGTGCCAGCAGCTTTAACAGGGGAGAGACCCAGTACTTC. This encodes CASSFNRGETQYF.